The clone carrying this T cell receptor (beta chain) has a handful of counts. Its cognate antigen is unknown. T cells were sequenced at a targeted depth of 1 in 200,000 to 1 in 1 million. This table comes from immunoSEQ multiplex PCR, and its TCRdb copy is limited to in-frame clones, with some not included. The sample contains some 200,000 clones, 75% to 85% of which appear only once. This record belongs to a study of cytotoxic CD8 clonotypes in ibrutinib-treated CLL. Across the study: Partial responders about 25, complete 2; approximately 12 progressed and roughly 15 stayed in remission by median approximately 5.5 years. Once treatment had gone on for a median of 12 months, range 6 to 36, response samples were drawn. Points from the study as a whole: Few clonotypes were public, and these shrank or held steady under treatment.

The CDR3 extends over 13 amino acids. Deletions cut 0 bases from V and 5 bases from J, with 8 bases between. CDR1 and CDR2 from the germline V gene are SGDLS and YYNGEE. This specimen was PBMCs, taken after 12 months of ibrutinib treatment. V usage is TRBV9 and J usage is TRBJ1-1; no firm D call. This sequence was found in a human donor with chronic lymphocytic leukemia. This CDR3 reads CASSVVSGTEAFF. The CDR3 DNA follows: TGTGCCAGCAGCGTAGTTTCGGGGACTGAAGCTTTCTTT.